These T cell receptor beta chains were read from a single sample in a study of blood T cell repertoires in COVID-19. Clones were read by immunoSEQ multiplex PCR, and TCRdb kept only the in-frame ones, dropping some. The sample records 250,000 to 350,000 clones, roughly 90% being singletons. Sequenced input: peripheral blood. Every receptor here comes from a woman younger than 45 with COVID-19, enrolled during active disease. Both conserved end residues are part of each CDR3. The order of the fields is V gene, D gene, J gene, clone size, CDR3 protein, CDR3 DNA. A D gene is named only where the DNA matches it firmly. Size tells how often a clone was seen (once, few, many) or the class of an expanded clone, and some rows leave it out.

V: TRBV7-6
D: TRBD2
J: TRBJ2-1
size: .
CDR3: CASSLARLAGGEQFF
DNA: TGTGCCAGCAGCTTAGCGAGGCTAGCGGGAGGTGAGCAGTTCTTC

V: TRBV7-9
D: .
J: TRBJ2-3
size: .
CDR3: CASNLDSEGTDTQYF
DNA: TGTGCCAGCAATCTAGACTCGGAGGGCACAGATACGCAGTATTTT

V: TRBV5-1
D: TRBD2
J: TRBJ2-3
size: .
CDR3: CASSLGGTSGTDTQYF
DNA: TGCGCCAGCAGCTTGGGAGGGACTAGCGGAACAGATACGCAGTATTTT

V: TRBV5-4
D: TRBD1
J: TRBJ2-7
size: .
CDR3: CASSSRSGTGGAGYEQYF
DNA: TGTGCCAGCAGCTCAAGATCCGGGACAGGGGGCGCAGGGTACGAGCAGTACTTC

V: TRBV19
D: .
J: TRBJ1-2
size: few
CDR3: CASRTITRNRNYGYTF
DNA: TGTGCCAGTAGGACTATTACGAGGAATAGGAACTATGGCTACACCTTC

V: TRBV9
D: .
J: TRBJ2-5
size: .
CDR3: CASSVGTGLREETQYF
DNA: TGTGCCAGCAGCGTAGGTACAGGGCTAAGGGAAGAGACCCAGTACTTC

V: TRBV28
D: TRBD1
J: TRBJ2-7
size: .
CDR3: CASSPVRGQGSYEQYF
DNA: TGTGCCAGCAGTCCGGTCCGTGGACAGGGATCCTACGAGCAGTACTTC

V: TRBV18
D: .
J: TRBJ1-1
size: .
CDR3: CASSPTGYTEAFF
DNA: TGTGCCAGCTCACCGACAGGATACACTGAAGCTTTCTTT

V: TRBV11-2
D: .
J: TRBJ1-3
size: .
CDR3: CASSLGRGHGNTIYF
DNA: TGTGCCAGCAGCTTAGGGAGGGGCCACGGAAACACCATATATTTT

V: TRBV19
D: .
J: TRBJ2-5
size: .
CDR3: CASSISFWDTSWRETQYF
DNA: TGTGCCAGTAGTATCTCCTTTTGGGACACTTCATGGAGAGAGACCCAGTACTTC

V: TRBV29-1
D: .
J: TRBJ2-1
size: .
CDR3: CSGLGGATYNEQFF
DNA: TGCAGCGGGCTTGGGGGGGCCACCTACAATGAGCAGTTCTTC

V: TRBV28
D: TRBD1
J: TRBJ1-5
size: .
CDR3: CASSSRGQGGNQPQHF
DNA: TGTGCCAGCAGTTCCAGAGGACAGGGGGGGAATCAGCCCCAGCATTTT

V: TRBV10-3
D: TRBD1
J: TRBJ2-1
size: .
CDR3: CAIRGTGGLTEQFF
DNA: TGTGCCATCAGGGGGACAGGGGGCTTGACTGAGCAGTTCTTC

V: TRBV11-2
D: TRBD2
J: TRBJ2-5
size: .
CDR3: CASSFRTLRGEETQYF
DNA: TGTGCCAGCAGCTTTCGGACACTTCGGGGGGAAGAGACCCAGTACTTC

V: TRBV29-1
D: TRBD2
J: TRBJ2-3
size: .
CDR3: CSVAGTSGSTDTQYF
DNA: TGCAGCGTTGCAGGGACTAGCGGGAGCACAGATACGCAGTATTTT

V: TRBV5-1
D: .
J: TRBJ1-6
size: .
CDR3: CASSDQGPYNSPLHF
DNA: TGCGCCAGCAGCGATCAGGGGCCGTATAATTCACCCCTCCACTTT

V: TRBV6-2/TRBV6-3
D: .
J: TRBJ1-1
size: .
CDR3: CASSYALNGRAVAEAFF
DNA: TGTGCCAGCAGTTACGCCTTGAATGGCAGGGCGGTAGCTGAAGCTTTCTTT

V: TRBV28
D: TRBD1
J: TRBJ1-4
size: .
CDR3: CASSLYPPGQGYMDEKLFF
DNA: TGTGCCAGCAGTTTATATCCCCCCGGACAGGGGTATATGGATGAAAAACTGTTTTTT

V: TRBV5-1
D: .
J: TRBJ2-7
size: .
CDR3: CASSTAGRNYEQYF
DNA: TGCGCCAGCAGCACGGCGGGACGAAACTACGAGCAGTACTTC

V: TRBV5-1
D: TRBD1
J: TRBJ1-4
size: .
CDR3: CASSLDGQGDEKLFF
DNA: TGCGCCAGCAGCTTGGACGGACAGGGAGATGAAAAACTGTTTTTT

V: TRBV6-2/TRBV6-3
D: .
J: TRBJ2-1
size: .
CDR3: CASSGRGPSYNEQFF
DNA: TGTGCCAGCAGTGGACGCGGGCCTTCCTACAATGAGCAGTTCTTC

V: TRBV30
D: .
J: TRBJ1-4
size: .
CDR3: CACSRRDQNEKLFF
DNA: TGTGCCTGCTCCCGGAGGGATCAAAATGAAAAACTGTTTTTT

V: TRBV19
D: TRBD2
J: TRBJ2-1
size: .
CDR3: CASSELGGRASYNEQFF
DNA: TGTGCCAGTAGTGAGCTCGGCGGGAGGGCCTCCTACAATGAGCAGTTCTTC

V: TRBV30
D: TRBD2
J: TRBJ2-1
size: .
CDR3: CAWSPYSGGYNEQFF
DNA: TGTGCCTGGTCGCCCTATAGCGGGGGCTACAATGAGCAGTTCTTC

V: TRBV19
D: .
J: TRBJ2-1
size: .
CDR3: CASSIGRLEQFF
DNA: TGTGCCAGTAGTATAGGTAGACTTGAGCAGTTCTTC

V: TRBV3-1/TRBV3-2
D: .
J: TRBJ1-1
size: .
CDR3: CASSPGLPNTEAFF
DNA: TGTGCCAGCAGCCCGGGACTCCCGAACACTGAAGCTTTCTTT

V: TRBV19
D: .
J: TRBJ2-7
size: .
CDR3: CASSIGGSRYEQYF
DNA: TGTGCCAGTAGTATTGGCGGCAGTAGATACGAGCAGTACTTC

V: TRBV11-2
D: .
J: TRBJ2-3
size: .
CDR3: CASSLRGTSNPRTDTQYF
DNA: TGTGCCAGCAGCTTAAGGGGGACGAGCAACCCGCGCACAGATACGCAGTATTTT

V: TRBV27
D: TRBD2
J: TRBJ2-7
size: .
CDR3: CASSLTSGNEQYF
DNA: TGTGCCAGCAGTTTGACTAGCGGGAACGAGCAGTACTTC

V: TRBV6-5
D: TRBD1
J: TRBJ2-4
size: .
CDR3: CASSYGTGHKNIQYF
DNA: TGTGCCAGCAGTTACGGGACAGGGCATAAAAACATTCAGTACTTC

V: TRBV5-6
D: TRBD1
J: TRBJ2-1
size: .
CDR3: CASSSLLQGATSNEQFF
DNA: TGTGCCAGCAGCTCGTTACTACAGGGGGCGACCAGTAATGAGCAGTTCTTC

V: TRBV27
D: TRBD1
J: TRBJ1-2
size: .
CDR3: CASSSNRQGGNYGYTF
DNA: TGTGCCAGCAGTTCCAACCGACAGGGGGGGAACTATGGCTACACCTTC

V: TRBV28
D: .
J: TRBJ1-5
size: .
CDR3: CASTPSRGNSNQPQHF
DNA: TGTGCCAGCACCCCCAGCCGGGGGAATAGCAATCAGCCCCAGCATTTT

V: TRBV5-6
D: TRBD2
J: TRBJ2-7
size: .
CDR3: CASSPQGGEGFF
DNA: TGTGCCAGCAGCCCGCAGGGAGGGGAGGGGTTCTTC

V: TRBV18
D: .
J: TRBJ2-2
size: .
CDR3: CASSPDSPNTGELFF
DNA: TGTGCCAGCTCACCAGACAGCCCGAACACCGGGGAGCTGTTTTTT

V: TRBV3-1/TRBV3-2
D: .
J: TRBJ2-3
size: .
CDR3: CASSQGDGYTDTQYF
DNA: TGTGCCAGCAGCCAAGGAGACGGGTACACAGATACGCAGTATTTT

V: TRBV6-5
D: TRBD1
J: TRBJ1-4
size: .
CDR3: CASNRDRDEKLFF
DNA: TGTGCCAGCAACCGGGACAGGGATGAAAAACTGTTTTTT

V: TRBV7-8
D: TRBD1
J: TRBJ2-7
size: once
CDR3: CASSLDRGMGEQYF
DNA: TGTGCCAGCAGCTTAGACAGGGGGATGGGCGAGCAGTACTTC

V: TRBV19
D: .
J: TRBJ1-5
size: .
CDR3: CASSIGPLNQPQHF
DNA: TGTGCCAGTAGTATTGGGCCCCTTAATCAGCCCCAGCATTTT

V: TRBV10-3
D: .
J: TRBJ1-1
size: .
CDR3: CAVAGSDGTEAFF
DNA: TGTGCCGTCGCCGGTAGCGATGGGACTGAAGCTTTCTTT

V: TRBV28
D: .
J: TRBJ2-7
size: .
CDR3: CASRSTGGRLSYEQYF
DNA: TGTGCCAGCAGGTCCACGGGTGGGAGGCTCTCCTACGAGCAGTACTTC

V: TRBV29-1
D: TRBD2
J: TRBJ2-3
size: .
CDR3: CSVEGGNTQYF
DNA: TGCAGCGTTGAGGGAGGGAATACGCAGTATTTT

V: TRBV5-8
D: TRBD1
J: TRBJ1-5
size: .
CDR3: CASSRTPGTGDYYSNQPQHF
DNA: TGTGCCAGCAGCCGAACCCCCGGGACAGGGGATTATTATAGCAATCAGCCCCAGCATTTT

V: TRBV5-1
D: .
J: TRBJ2-1
size: .
CDR3: CASSLEAGPNFF
DNA: TGCGCCAGCAGCTTGGAGGCGGGCCCTAATTTCTTC

V: TRBV27
D: .
J: TRBJ2-5
size: .
CDR3: CASSSGGSGTQYF
DNA: TGTGCCAGCAGTTCCGGCGGGTCCGGGACCCAGTACTTC

V: TRBV27
D: .
J: TRBJ1-1
size: .
CDR3: CASSLSGQRMNTEAFF
DNA: TGTGCCAGCAGTTTATCGGGACAAAGAATGAACACTGAAGCTTTCTTT

V: TRBV18
D: .
J: TRBJ2-2
size: .
CDR3: CASSPAPGANSNTGELFF
DNA: TGTGCCAGCTCACCAGCCCCAGGGGCTAACTCGAACACCGGGGAGCTGTTTTTT

V: TRBV7-9
D: .
J: TRBJ1-1
size: .
CDR3: CASSLSGGKPEAFF
DNA: TGTGCCAGCAGCTTATCCGGGGGAAAGCCTGAAGCTTTCTTT

V: TRBV27
D: .
J: TRBJ2-2
size: .
CDR3: CASSWGAGELFF
DNA: TGTGCCAGCAGCTGGGGGGCCGGGGAGCTGTTTTTT

V: TRBV5-1
D: TRBD1
J: TRBJ2-5
size: .
CDR3: CASSPGTGARQETQYF
DNA: TGCGCCAGCAGCCCGGGGACAGGGGCCCGCCAAGAGACCCAGTACTTC

V: TRBV5-1
D: TRBD1
J: TRBJ1-6
size: .
CDR3: CASSSGRGLSPLHF
DNA: TGCGCCAGCAGCTCGGGCAGGGGGCTTTCACCCCTCCACTTT

V: TRBV7-2
D: TRBD1
J: TRBJ1-5
size: .
CDR3: CASSLRQGTHSNQPQHF
DNA: TGTGCCAGCAGCTTGAGACAGGGGACCCATAGCAATCAGCCCCAGCATTTT

V: TRBV5-1
D: .
J: TRBJ2-1
size: .
CDR3: CASSFMGADEQFF
DNA: TGCGCCAGCAGCTTCATGGGGGCCGATGAGCAGTTCTTC

V: TRBV25-1
D: TRBD2
J: TRBJ2-1
size: .
CDR3: CASSDVTSGENEQFF
DNA: TGTGCCAGCAGTGATGTGACTAGCGGGGAGAATGAGCAGTTCTTC

V: TRBV7-9
D: .
J: TRBJ1-3
size: .
CDR3: CASSRTTGTGNTIYF
DNA: TGTGCCAGCAGCCGAACAACAGGGACTGGAAACACCATATATTTT

V: TRBV14
D: TRBD2
J: TRBJ2-3
size: .
CDR3: CASSLLAGVEPSTDTQYF
DNA: TGTGCCAGCAGCCTACTAGCGGGAGTTGAGCCTAGCACAGATACGCAGTATTTT

V: TRBV7-9
D: .
J: TRBJ1-6
size: .
CDR3: CASSLAGVLDSPLHF
DNA: TGTGCCAGCAGCTTAGCCGGGGTACTGGATTCACCCCTCCACTTT

V: TRBV7-9
D: .
J: TRBJ2-1
size: .
CDR3: CASSLGPSYSSYNEQFF
DNA: TGTGCCAGCAGCTTAGGACCGAGCTACAGCTCCTACAATGAGCAGTTCTTC